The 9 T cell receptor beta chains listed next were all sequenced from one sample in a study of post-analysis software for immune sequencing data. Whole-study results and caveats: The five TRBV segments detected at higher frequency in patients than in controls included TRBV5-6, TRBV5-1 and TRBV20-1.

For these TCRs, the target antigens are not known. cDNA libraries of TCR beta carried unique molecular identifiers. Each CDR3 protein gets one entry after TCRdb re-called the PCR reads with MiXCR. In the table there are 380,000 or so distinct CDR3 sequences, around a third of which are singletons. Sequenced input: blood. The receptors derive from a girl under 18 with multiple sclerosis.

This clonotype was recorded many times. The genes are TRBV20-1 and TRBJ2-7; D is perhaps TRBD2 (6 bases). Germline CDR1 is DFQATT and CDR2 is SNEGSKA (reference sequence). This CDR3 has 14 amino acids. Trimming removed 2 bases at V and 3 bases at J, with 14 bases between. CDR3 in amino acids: CSARHTGTYYEQYF. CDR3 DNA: TGCAGTGCTAGACACACTGGGACTTACTACGAGCAGTACTTC.

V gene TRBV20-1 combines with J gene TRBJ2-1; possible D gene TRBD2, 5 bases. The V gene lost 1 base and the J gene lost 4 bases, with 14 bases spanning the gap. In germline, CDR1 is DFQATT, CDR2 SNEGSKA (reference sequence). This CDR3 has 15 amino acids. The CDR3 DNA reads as TGCAGTGCTAGAGGGGTATTAGAGGGATACAATGAGCAGTTCTTC. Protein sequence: CSARGVLEGYNEQFF.

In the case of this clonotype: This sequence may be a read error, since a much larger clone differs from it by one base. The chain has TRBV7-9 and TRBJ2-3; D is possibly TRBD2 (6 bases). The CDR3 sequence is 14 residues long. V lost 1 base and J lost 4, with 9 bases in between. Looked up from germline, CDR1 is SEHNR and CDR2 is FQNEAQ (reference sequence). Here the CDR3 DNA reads TGTGCCAGCAGCTTAGATACGGGGGCAGATACGCAGTATTTT. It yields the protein CASSLDTGADTQYF.

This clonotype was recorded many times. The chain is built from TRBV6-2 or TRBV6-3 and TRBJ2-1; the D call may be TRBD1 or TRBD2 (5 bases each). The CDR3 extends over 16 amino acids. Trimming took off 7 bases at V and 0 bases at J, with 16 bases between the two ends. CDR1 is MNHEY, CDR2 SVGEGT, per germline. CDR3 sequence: CASTPQRGRSYNEQFF. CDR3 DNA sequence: TGTGCCAGCACCCCCCAACGGGGCCGCTCCTACAATGAGCAGTTCTTC.

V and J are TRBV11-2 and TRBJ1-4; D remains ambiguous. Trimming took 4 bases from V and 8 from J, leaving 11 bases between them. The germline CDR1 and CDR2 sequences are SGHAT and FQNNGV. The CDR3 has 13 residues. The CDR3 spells CASSSRTAEKLFF. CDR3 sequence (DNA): TGTGCCAGCAGCTCTCGGACGGCCGAAAAACTGTTTTTT.

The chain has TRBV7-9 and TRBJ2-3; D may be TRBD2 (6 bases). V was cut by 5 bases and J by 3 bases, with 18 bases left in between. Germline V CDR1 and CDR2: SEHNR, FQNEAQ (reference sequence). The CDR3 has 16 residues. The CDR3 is CASSPPSGGDTDTQYF. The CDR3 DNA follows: TGTGCCAGCAGCCCACCCAGTGGAGGGGATACAGATACGCAGTATTTT.

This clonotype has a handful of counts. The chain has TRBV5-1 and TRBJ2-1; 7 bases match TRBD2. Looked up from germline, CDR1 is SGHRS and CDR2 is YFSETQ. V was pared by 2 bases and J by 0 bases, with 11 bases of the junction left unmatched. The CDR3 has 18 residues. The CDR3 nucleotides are TGCGCCAGCAGCTTATTTCTAGCGGCTTCGGGCTCCTACAATGAGCAGTTCTTC. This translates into CASSLFLAASGSYNEQFF. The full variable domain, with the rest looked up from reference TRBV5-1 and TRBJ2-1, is KAGVTQTPRYLIKTRGQQVTLSCSPISGHRSVSWYQQTPGQGLQFLFEYFSETQRNKGNFPGRFSGRQFSNSRSEMNVSTLELGDSALYLCASSLFLAASGSYNEQFFGPGTRLTVL.

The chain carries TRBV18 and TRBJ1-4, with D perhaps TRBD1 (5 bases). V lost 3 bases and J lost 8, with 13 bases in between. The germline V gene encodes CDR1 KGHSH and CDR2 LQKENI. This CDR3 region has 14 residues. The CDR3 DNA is TGTGCCAGCTCACCGGGCAGGGCGGTGGAAAAACTGTTTTTT. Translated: CASSPGRAVEKLFF. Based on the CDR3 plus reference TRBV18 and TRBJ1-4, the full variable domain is NAGVMQNPRHLVRRRGQEARLRCSPMKGHSHVYWYRQLPEEGLKFMVYLQKENIIDESGMPKERFSAEFPKEGPSILRIQQVVRGDSAAYFCASSPGRAVEKLFFGSGTQLSVL.

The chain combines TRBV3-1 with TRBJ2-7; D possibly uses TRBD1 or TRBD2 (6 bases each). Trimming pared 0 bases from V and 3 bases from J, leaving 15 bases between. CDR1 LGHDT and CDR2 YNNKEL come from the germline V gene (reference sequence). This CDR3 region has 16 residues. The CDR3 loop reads CASSQDQGTVNYEQYF. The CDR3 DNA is TGTGCCAGCAGCCAAGATCAGGGGACTGTAAACTACGAGCAGTACTTC.